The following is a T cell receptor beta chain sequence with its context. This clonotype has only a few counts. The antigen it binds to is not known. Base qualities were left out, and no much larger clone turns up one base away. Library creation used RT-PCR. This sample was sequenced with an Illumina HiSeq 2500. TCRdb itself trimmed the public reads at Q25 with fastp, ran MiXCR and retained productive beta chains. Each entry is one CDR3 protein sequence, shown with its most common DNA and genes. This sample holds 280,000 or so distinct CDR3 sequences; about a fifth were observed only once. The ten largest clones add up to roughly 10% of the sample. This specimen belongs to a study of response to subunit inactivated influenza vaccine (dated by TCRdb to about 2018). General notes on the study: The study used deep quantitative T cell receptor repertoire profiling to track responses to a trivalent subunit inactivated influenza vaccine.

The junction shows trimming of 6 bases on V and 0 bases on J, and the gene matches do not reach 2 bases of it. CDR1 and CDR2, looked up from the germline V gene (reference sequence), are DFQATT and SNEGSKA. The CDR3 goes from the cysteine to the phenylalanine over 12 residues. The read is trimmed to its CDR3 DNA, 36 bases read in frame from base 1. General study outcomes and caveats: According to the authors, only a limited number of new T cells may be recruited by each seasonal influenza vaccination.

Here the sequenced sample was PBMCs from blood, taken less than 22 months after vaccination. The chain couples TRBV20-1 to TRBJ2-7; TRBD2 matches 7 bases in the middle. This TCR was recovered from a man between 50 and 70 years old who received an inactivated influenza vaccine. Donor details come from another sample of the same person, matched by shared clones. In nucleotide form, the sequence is TGCAGTGCGCGGGGGTCCTCCTACGAGCAGTACTTC. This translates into CSARGSSYEQYF.